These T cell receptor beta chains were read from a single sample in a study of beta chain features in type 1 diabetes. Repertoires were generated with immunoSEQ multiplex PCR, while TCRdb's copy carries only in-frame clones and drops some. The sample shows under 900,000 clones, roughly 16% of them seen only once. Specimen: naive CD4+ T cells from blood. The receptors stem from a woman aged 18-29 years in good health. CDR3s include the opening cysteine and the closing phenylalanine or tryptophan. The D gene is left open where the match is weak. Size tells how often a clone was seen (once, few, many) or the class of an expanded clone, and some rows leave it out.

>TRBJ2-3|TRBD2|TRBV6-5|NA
CASSFGRRTDTQYF
TGTGCCAGCAGTTTCGGGAGGCGCACAGATACGCAGTATTTT
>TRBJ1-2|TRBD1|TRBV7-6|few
CASSPHRGSGYTF
TGTGCCAGCAGCCCTCACAGGGGGAGCGGCTACACCTTC
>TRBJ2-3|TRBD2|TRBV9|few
CASSPHLSGLASDTQYF
TGTGCCAGCAGCCCACACCTATCGGGACTAGCGTCGGATACGCAGTATTTT
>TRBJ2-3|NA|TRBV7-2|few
CASSLGLRGRTDTQYF
TGTGCCAGCAGCTTAGGGCTGCGTGGGAGAACAGATACGCAGTATTTT
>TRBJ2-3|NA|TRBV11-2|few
CATSSFTDTQYF
TGTGCCACCTCTAGCTTCACAGATACGCAGTATTTT
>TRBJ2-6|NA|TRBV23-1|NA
CASSLLINAPGTRDSGANVLTF
TGCGCCAGCAGTCTCCTTATCAATGCTCCCGGGACAAGAGACTCTGGGGCCAACGTCCTGACTTTC
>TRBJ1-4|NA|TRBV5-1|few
CASSRNPTNEKLFF
TGCGCCAGCAGTCGGAACCCAACTAATGAAAAACTGTTTTTT
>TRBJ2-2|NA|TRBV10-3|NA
CAIDFRRAPGELFF
TGTGCCATCGATTTTCGTAGGGCCCCCGGGGAGCTGTTTTTT
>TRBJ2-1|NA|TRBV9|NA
CASSGVNEQFF
TGTGCCAGCAGCGGCGTTAATGAGCAGTTCTTC
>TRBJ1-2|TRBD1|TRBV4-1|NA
CASSQDLSLRTGKHYGYTF
TGCGCCAGCAGCCAAGATCTAAGTCTGCGGACAGGGAAGCACTATGGCTACACCTTC
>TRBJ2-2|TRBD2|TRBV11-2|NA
CASSLTRLAGTGELFF
TGTGCCAGCAGCCTCACCCGACTAGCGGGCACCGGGGAGCTGTTTTTT
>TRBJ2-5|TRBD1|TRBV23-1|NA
CASSPDRGETQYF
TGCGCCAGCAGTCCGGACAGGGGAGAGACCCAGTACTTC
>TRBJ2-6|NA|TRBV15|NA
CATSREILGANVLTF
TGTGCCACCAGCAGAGAAATACTTGGGGCCAACGTCCTGACTTTC
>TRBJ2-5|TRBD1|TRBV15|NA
CATSRGQGGTQYF
TGTGCCACCAGCAGAGGACAGGGCGGGACCCAGTACTTC
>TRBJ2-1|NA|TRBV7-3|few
CASSLKSDSLHEQFF
TGTGCCAGCAGCTTAAAATCGGATAGCTTGCATGAGCAGTTCTTC
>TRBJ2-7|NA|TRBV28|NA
CASYGRNKNEQYF
TGTGCCAGCTATGGACGAAATAAAAACGAGCAGTACTTC
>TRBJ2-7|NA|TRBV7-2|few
CASSLAGGRIYEQYF
TGTGCCAGCAGCTTAGCGGGGGGTCGGATCTACGAGCAGTACTTC
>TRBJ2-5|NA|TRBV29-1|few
CSVEDPFGETQYF
TGCAGCGTTGAAGATCCTTTTGGAGAGACCCAGTACTTC
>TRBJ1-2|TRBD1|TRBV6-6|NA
CASSYRTGWNYGYTF
TGTGCCAGCAGTTACCGGACAGGGTGGAACTATGGCTACACCTTC
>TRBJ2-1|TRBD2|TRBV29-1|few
CSVDGTTRSSYNEQFF
TGCAGCGTTGACGGGACTACCAGGAGCTCCTACAATGAGCAGTTCTTC
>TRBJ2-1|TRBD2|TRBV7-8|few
CASSLVSLGGTSVGVVYNEQFF
TGTGCCAGCAGCTTAGTTTCCCTGGGCGGGACTAGCGTCGGTGTAGTCTACAATGAGCAGTTCTTC
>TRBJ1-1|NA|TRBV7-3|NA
CASSLEATNTEAFF
TGTGCCAGCAGCTTAGAGGCGACGAACACTGAAGCTTTCTTT
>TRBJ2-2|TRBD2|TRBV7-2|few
CASSLTSGRTGELFF
TGTGCCAGCAGCCTGACTAGCGGGAGAACCGGGGAGCTGTTTTTT
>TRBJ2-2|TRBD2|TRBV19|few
CASSIFPSGGNTGELFF
TGTGCCAGTAGTATATTTCCTAGCGGGGGAAACACCGGGGAGCTGTTTTTT
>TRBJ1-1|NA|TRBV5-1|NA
CASSPYSNTEAFF
TGCGCCAGCAGCCCGTACTCGAACACTGAAGCTTTCTTT
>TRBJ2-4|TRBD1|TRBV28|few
CASSTQGAEAKNIQYF
TGTGCCAGCAGTACACAGGGGGCGGAAGCCAAAAACATTCAGTACTTC
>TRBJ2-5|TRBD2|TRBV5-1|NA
CASSSRGTSKLKETQYF
TGCGCCAGCAGCTCGAGGGGGACTAGCAAACTAAAAGAGACCCAGTACTTC
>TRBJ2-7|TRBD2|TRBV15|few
CATSSREGLYEQYF
TGTGCCACCAGCAGTAGGGAGGGTTTGTACGAGCAGTACTTC
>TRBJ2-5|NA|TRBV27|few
CASSFTPRGTQYF
TGTGCCAGCAGTTTTACCCCGCGGGGGACCCAGTACTTC
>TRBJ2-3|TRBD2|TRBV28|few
CASSFNRLAGTTQYF
TGTGCCAGCAGTTTTAATCGACTAGCGGGAACCACCCAGTATTTT
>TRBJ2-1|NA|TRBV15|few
CATRGRERSYNEQFF
TGTGCCACCCGGGGGCGGGAGCGGTCCTACAATGAGCAGTTCTTC
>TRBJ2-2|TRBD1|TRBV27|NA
CASSLSGQGNTGELFF
TGTGCCAGCAGTTTATCCGGACAGGGTAACACCGGGGAGCTGTTTTTT
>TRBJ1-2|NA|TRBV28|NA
CANLVPTNYGYTF
TGTGCCAACCTAGTACCCACTAACTATGGCTACACCTTC
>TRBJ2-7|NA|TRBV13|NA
CASSLGRGVTVHEQYF
TGTGCCAGCAGCTTAGGCCGGGGAGTGACAGTCCACGAGCAGTACTTC
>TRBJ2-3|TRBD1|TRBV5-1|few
CASRQGTGGEDTQYF
TGCGCCAGCAGACAAGGGACAGGGGGCGAGGATACGCAGTATTTT
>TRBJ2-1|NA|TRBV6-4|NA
CASSVVGGLEYNEQFF
TGTGCCAGCAGTGTCGTCGGGGGCTTGGAGTACAATGAGCAGTTCTTC
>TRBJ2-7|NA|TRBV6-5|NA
CASSYSLAESYEQYF
TGTGCCAGCAGTTACTCACTAGCTGAGTCCTACGAGCAGTACTTC
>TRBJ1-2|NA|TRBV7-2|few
CASSGRPTHKGYGYTF
TGTGCCAGCAGCGGGAGACCTACTCATAAGGGCTATGGCTACACCTTC
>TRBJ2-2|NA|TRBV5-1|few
CASSLEFPGELFF
TGCGCCAGCAGCTTAGAATTCCCCGGGGAGCTGTTTTTT
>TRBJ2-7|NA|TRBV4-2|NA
CASSQVEGPFGEQYF
TGTGCCAGCAGCCAAGTCGAGGGCCCCTTCGGCGAGCAGTACTTC
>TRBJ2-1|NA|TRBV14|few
CASSQVSIGLTDNEQFF
TGTGCCAGCAGCCAAGTTTCTATTGGTCTGACAGACAATGAGCAGTTCTTC
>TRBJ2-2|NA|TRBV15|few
CATSRGDGYTGELFF
TGTGCCACCAGCAGAGGGGACGGATACACCGGGGAGCTGTTTTTT
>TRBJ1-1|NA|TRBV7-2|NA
CASSSAGVARNTEAFF
TGTGCCAGCAGCTCCGCGGGCGTCGCGAGGAACACTGAAGCTTTCTTT
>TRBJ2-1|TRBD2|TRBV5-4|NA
CASRPGLPYNEQFF
TGTGCCAGCAGGCCGGGACTACCCTACAATGAGCAGTTCTTC
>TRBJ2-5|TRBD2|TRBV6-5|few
CASSGGLATKETQYF
TGTGCCAGCAGCGGGGGACTAGCGACTAAAGAGACCCAGTACTTC
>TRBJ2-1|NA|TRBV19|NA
CASSPHHLNEQFF
TGTGCCAGTAGTCCCCATCATTTGAATGAGCAGTTCTTC
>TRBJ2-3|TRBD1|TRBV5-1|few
CASEAGQGTADTQYF
TGCGCCAGCGAGGCAGGACAGGGGACGGCAGATACGCAGTATTTT
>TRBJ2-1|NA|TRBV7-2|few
CASSSTGNEQFF
TGTGCCAGCAGCTCGACAGGCAATGAGCAGTTCTTC
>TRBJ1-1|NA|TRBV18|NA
CASSERGTEAFF
TGTGCCAGCTCTGAACGTGGGACTGAAGCTTTCTTT
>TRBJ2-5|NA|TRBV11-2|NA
CASSQSPGPEETQYF
TGTGCCAGCAGCCAGAGTCCGGGACCCGAAGAGACCCAGTACTTC
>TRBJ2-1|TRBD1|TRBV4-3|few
CASSQRSDRSNNEQFF
TGCGCCAGCAGCCAAAGGTCGGACAGGAGTAACAATGAGCAGTTCTTC